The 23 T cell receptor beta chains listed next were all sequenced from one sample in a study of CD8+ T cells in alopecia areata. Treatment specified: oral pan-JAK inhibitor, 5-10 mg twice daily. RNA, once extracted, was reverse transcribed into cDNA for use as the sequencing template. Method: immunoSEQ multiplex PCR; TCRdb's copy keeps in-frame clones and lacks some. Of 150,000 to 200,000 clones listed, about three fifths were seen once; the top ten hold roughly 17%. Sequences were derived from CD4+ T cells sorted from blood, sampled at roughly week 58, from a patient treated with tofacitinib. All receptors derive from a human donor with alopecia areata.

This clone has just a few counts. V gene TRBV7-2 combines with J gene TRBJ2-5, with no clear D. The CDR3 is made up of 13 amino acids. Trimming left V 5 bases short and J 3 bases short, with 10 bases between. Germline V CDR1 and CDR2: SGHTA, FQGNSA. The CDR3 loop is CASSRSLEETQYF. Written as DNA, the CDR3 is TGTGCCAGCAGCAGATCGCTCGAAGAGACCCAGTACTTC.

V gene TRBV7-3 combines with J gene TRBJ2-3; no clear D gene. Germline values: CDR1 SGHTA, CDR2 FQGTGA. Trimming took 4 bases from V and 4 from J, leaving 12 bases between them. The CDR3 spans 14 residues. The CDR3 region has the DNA TGTGCCAGCAGCTCCGGACGGGTAGCAGATACGCAGTATTTT. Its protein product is CASSSGRVADTQYF.

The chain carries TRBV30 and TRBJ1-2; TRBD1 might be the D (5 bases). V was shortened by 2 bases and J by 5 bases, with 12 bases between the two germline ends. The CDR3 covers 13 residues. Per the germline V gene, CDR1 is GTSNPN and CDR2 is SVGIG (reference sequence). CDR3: CAWSSTGFYGYTF. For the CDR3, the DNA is TGTGCCTGGAGTAGTACAGGCTTTTATGGCTACACCTTC.

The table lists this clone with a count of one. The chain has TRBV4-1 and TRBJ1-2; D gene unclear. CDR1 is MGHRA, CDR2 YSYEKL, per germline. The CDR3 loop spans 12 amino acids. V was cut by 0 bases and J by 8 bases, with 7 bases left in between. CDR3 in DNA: TGCGCCAGCAGCCAAGACCCCTTGGGCTACACCTTC. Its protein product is CASSQDPLGYTF.

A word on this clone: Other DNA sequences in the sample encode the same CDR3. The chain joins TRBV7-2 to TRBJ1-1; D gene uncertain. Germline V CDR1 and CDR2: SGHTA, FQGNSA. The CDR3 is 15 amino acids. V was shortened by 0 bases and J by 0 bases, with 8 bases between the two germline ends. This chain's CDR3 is CASSLASGMNTEAFF. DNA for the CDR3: TGTGCCAGCAGCTTAGCTTCTGGGATGAACACTGAAGCTTTCTTT. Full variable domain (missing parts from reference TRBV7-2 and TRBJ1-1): GAGVSQSPSNKVTEKGKDVELRCDPISGHTALYWYRQSLGQGLEFLIYFQGNSAPDKSGLPSDRFSAERTGGSVSTLTIQRTQQEDSAVYLCASSLASGMNTEAFFGQGTRLTVV.

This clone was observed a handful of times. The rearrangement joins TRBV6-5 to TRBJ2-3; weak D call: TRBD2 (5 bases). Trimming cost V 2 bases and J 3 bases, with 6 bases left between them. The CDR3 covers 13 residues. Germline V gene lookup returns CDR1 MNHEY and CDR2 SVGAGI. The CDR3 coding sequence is TGTGCCAGCAGTTACAGGGAGACAGATACGCAGTATTTT. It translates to CASSYRETDTQYF.

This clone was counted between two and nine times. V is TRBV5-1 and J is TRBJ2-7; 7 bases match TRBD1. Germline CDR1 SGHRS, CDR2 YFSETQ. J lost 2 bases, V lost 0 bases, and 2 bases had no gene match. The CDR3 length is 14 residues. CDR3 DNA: TGCGCCAGCAGCTTGGGGGACAGCACCTACGAGCAGTACTTC. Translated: CASSLGDSTYEQYF.

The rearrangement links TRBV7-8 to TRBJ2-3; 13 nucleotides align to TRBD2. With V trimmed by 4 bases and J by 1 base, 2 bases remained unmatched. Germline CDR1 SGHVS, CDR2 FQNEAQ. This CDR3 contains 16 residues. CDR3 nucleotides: TGTGCCAGCAGCTCCGGGACTAGCGGGGGCACAGATACGCAGTATTTT. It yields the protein CASSSGTSGGTDTQYF.

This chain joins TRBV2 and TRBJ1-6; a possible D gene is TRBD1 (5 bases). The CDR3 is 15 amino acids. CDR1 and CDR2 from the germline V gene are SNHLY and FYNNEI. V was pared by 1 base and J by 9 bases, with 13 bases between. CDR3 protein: CASSEGQYPGSPLHF. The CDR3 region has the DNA TGTGCCAGCAGTGAAGGACAGTATCCCGGTTCACCCCTCCACTTT.

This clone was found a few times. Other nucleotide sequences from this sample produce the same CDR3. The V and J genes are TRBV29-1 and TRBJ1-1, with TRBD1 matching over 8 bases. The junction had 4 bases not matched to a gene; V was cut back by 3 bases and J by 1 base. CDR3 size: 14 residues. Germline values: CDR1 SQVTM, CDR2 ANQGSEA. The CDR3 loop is CSVERQGANTEAFF. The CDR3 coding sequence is TGCAGCGTTGAGAGGCAGGGGGCGAACACTGAAGCTTTCTTT.

The CDR3: CASMLEGARYNEQFF. CDR3 bases: TGTGCCAGCATGCTTGAGGGGGCGCGGTACAATGAGCAGTTCTTC. The chain employs TRBV5-6 and TRBJ2-1; 7 nucleotides line up with TRBD1. The CDR3 covers 15 residues. Germline V gives CDR1 SGHDT, CDR2 YYEEEE. Unmatched junction bases numbered 10, after V lost 6 bases and J lost 4 bases. The full variable domain, completed using reference TRBV5-6 and TRBJ2-1, is DAGVTQSPTHLIKTRGQQVTLRCSPKSGHDTVSWYQQALGQGPQFIFQYYEEEERQRGNFPDRFSGHQFPNYSSELNVNALLLGDSALYLCASMLEGARYNEQFFGPGTRLTVL.

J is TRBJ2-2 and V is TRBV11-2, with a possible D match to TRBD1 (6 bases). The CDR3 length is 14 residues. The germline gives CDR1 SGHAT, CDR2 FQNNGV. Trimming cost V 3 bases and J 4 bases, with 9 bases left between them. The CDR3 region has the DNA TGTGCCAGCAGCTTTCAAGGGGGCACCGGGGAGCTGTTTTTT. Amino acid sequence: CASSFQGGTGELFF.

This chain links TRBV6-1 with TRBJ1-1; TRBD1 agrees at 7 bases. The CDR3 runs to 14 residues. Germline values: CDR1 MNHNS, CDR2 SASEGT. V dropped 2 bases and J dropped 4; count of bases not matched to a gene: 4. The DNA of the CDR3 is TGTGCCAGCAGTGAAACAGGGGAGGTCACTGAAGCTTTCTTT. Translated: CASSETGEVTEAFF.

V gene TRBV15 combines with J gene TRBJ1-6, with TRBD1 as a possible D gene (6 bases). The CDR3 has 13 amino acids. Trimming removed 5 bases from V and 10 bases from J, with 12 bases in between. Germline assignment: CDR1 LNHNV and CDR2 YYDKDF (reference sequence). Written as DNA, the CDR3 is TGTGCCACCAGCGCCTCAGGGGACTCACCCCTCCACTTT. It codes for CATSASGDSPLHF.

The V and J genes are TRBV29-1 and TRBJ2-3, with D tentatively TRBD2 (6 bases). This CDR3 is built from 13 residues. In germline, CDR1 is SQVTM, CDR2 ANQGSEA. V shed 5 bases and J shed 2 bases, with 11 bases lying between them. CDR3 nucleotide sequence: TGCAGCGTTCGCGGGGTACACACAGATACGCAGTATTTT. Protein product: CSVRGVHTDTQYF.

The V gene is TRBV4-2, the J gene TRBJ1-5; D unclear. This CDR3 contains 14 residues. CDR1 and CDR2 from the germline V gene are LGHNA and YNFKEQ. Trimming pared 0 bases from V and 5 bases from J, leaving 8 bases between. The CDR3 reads CASSQDRGDQPQHF. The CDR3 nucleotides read TGTGCCAGCAGCCAAGATCGTGGGGATCAGCCCCAGCATTTT.

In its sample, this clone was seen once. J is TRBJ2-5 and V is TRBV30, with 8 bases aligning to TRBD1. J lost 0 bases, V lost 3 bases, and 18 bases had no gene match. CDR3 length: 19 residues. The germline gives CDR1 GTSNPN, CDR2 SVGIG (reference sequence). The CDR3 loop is CAWSPTIQGVPRYQETQYF. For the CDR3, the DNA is TGTGCCTGGAGCCCGACGATACAGGGGGTCCCCCGGTACCAAGAGACCCAGTACTTC.

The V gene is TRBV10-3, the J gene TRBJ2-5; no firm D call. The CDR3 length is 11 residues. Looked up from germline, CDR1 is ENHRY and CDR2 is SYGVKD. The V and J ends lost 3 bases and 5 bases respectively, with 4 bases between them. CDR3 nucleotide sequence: TGTGCCATCAGTGACCGGGAGACCCAGTACTTC. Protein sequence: CAISDRETQYF.

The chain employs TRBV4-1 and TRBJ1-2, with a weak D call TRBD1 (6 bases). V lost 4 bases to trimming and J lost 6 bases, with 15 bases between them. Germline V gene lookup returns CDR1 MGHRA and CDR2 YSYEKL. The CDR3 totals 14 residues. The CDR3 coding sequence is TGCGCCAGCAGCCTCAAGAGGGGGGCCGATGGCTACACCTTC. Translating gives CASSLKRGADGYTF.

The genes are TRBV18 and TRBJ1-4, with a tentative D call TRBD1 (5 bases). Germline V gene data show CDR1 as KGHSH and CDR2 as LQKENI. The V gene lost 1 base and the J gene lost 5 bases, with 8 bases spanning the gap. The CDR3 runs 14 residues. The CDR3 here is CASSPQGRNEKLFF. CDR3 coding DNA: TGTGCCAGCTCACCACAGGGACGGAATGAAAAACTGTTTTTT. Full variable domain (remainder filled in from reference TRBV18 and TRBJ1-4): NAGVMQNPRHLVRRRGQEARLRCSPMKGHSHVYWYRQLPEEGLKFMVYLQKENIIDESGMPKERFSAEFPKEGPSILRIQQVVRGDSAAYFCASSPQGRNEKLFFGSGTQLSVL.

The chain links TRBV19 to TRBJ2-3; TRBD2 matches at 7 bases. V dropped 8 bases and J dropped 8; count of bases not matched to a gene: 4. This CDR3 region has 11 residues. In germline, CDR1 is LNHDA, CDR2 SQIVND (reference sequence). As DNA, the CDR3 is TGTGCCAGTGAGGGAGGGTCTACGCAGTATTTT. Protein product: CASEGGSTQYF.

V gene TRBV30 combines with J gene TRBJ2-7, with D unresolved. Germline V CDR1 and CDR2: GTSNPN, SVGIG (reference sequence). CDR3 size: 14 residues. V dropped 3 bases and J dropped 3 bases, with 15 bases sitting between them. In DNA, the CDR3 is TGTGCCTGGAGGGATATACGTACACGCTACGAGCAGTACTTC. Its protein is CAWRDIRTRYEQYF.

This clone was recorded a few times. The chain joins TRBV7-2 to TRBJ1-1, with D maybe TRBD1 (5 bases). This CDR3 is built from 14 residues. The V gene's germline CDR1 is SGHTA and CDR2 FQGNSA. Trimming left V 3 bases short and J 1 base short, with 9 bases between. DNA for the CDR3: TGTGCCAGCAGCTTGGGACTGCAGAACACTGAAGCTTTCTTT. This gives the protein CASSLGLQNTEAFF.